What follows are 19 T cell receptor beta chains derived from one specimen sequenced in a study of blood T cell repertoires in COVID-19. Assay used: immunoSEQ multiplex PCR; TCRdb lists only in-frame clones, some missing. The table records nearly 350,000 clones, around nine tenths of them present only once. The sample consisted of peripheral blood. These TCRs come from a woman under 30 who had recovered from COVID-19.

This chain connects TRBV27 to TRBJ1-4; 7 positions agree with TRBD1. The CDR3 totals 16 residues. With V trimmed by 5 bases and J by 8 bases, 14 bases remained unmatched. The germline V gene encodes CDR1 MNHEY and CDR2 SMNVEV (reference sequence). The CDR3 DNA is TGTGCCAGCAGTCCAAAACGTGGGACAGCAGGGGAAAAACTGTTTTTT. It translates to CASSPKRGTAGEKLFF. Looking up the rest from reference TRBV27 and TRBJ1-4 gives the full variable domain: EAQVTQNPRYLITVTGKKLTVTCSQNMNHEYMSWYRQDPGLGLRQIYYSMNVEVTDKGDVPEGYKVSRKEKRNFPLILESPSPNQTSLYFCASSPKRGTAGEKLFFGSGTQLSVL.

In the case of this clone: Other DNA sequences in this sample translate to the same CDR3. Written as DNA, the CDR3 is TGTGCCTGGAGTCGGGGGAATGAGCAGTTCTTC. Translating gives CAWSRGNEQFF. This chain uses TRBV30 with TRBJ2-1; D possibly corresponds to TRBD2 (6 bases). V lost 2 bases and J 7 bases, leaving 6 bases between the germline ends. Per germline, CDR1 GTSNPN and CDR2 SVGIG (reference sequence). This CDR3 contains 11 residues.

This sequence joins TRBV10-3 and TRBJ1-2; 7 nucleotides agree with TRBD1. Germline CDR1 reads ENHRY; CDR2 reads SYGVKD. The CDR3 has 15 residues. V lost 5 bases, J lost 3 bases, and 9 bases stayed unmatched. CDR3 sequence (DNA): TGTGCCATCAGTTCCCCACAGGGGTTAGACTATGGCTACACCTTC. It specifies CAISSPQGLDYGYTF.

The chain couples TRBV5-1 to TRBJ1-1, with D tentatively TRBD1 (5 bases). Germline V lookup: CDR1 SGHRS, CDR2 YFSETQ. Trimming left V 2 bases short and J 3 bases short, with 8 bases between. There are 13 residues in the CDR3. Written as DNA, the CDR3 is TGCGCCAGCAGCTTTAGCAGGGACACTGAAGCTTTCTTT. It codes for CASSFSRDTEAFF.

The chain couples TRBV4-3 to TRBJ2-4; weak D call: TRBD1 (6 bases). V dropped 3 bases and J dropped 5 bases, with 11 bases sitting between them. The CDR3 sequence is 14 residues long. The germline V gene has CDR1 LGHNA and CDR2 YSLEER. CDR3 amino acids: CASSHLAGENIQYF. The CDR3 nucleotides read TGCGCCAGCAGCCATTTGGCAGGGGAAAACATTCAGTACTTC.

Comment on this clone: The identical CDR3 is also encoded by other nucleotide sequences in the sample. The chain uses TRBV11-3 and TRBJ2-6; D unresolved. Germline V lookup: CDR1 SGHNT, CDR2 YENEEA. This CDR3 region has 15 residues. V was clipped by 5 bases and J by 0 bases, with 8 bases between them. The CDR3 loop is CASSPDSSGANVLTF. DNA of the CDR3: TGTGCCAGCAGCCCCGACTCCTCTGGGGCCAACGTCCTGACTTTC. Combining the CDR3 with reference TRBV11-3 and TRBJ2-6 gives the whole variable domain EAGVVQSPRYKIIEKKQPVAFWCNPISGHNTLYWYLQNLGQGPELLIRYENEEAVDDSQLPKDRFSAERLKGVDSTLKIQPAELGDSAVYLCASSPDSSGANVLTFGAGSRLTVL.

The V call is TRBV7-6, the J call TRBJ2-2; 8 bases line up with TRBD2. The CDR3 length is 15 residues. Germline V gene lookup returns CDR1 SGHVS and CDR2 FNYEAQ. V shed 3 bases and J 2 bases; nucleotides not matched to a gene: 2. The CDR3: CASSFTSGNTGELFF. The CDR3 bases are TGTGCCAGCAGCTTTACTAGCGGAAACACCGGGGAGCTGTTTTTT.

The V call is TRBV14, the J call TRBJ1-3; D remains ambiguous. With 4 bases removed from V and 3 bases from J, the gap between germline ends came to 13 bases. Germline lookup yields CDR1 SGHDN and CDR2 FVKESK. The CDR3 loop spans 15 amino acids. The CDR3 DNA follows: TGTGCCAGCAGCCTTCGGGGAGGGAGTGGAAACACCATATATTTT. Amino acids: CASSLRGGSGNTIYF.

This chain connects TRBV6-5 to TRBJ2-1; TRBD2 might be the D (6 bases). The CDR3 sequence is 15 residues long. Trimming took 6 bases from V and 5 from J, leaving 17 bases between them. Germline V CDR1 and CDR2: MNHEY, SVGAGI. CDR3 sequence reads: CASRTLALLDNEQFF. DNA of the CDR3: TGTGCCAGCAGGACTCTAGCGCTACTCGACAATGAGCAGTTCTTC.

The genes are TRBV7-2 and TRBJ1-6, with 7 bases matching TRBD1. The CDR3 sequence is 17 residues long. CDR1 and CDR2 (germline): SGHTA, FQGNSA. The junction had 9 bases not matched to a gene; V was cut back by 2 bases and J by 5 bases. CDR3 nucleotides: TGTGCCAGCAGCTTACTTCCGACAGGGTTGGATAATTCACCCCTCCACTTT. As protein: CASSLLPTGLDNSPLHF.

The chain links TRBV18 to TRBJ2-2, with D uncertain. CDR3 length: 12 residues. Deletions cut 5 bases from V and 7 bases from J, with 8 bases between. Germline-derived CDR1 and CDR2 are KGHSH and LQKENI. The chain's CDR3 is CASSASSGELFF. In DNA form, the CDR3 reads TGTGCCAGCTCAGCCTCGAGCGGGGAGCTGTTTTTT.

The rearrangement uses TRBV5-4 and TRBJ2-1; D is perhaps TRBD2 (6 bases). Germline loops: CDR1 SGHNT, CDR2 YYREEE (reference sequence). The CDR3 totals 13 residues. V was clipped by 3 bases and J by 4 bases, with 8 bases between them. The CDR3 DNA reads TGTGCCAGCAGCTGGCGGGAATACAATGAGCAGTTCTTC. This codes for CASSWREYNEQFF.

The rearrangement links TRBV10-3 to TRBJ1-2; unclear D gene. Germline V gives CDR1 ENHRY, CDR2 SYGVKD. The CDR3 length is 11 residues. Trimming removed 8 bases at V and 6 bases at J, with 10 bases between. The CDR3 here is CAIDGVDGYTF. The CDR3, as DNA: TGTGCCATCGACGGGGTGGATGGCTACACCTTC.

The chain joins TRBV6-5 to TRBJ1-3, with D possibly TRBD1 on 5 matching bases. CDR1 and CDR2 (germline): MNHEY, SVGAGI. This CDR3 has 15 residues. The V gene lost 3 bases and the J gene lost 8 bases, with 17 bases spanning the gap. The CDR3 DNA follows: TGTGCCAGCAGTTATCAATCGGGGGAAGTCTACACCATATATTTT. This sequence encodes CASSYQSGEVYTIYF.

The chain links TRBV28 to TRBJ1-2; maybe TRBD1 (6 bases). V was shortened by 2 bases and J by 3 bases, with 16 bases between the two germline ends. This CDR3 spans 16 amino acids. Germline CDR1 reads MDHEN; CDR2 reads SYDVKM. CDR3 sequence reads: CASSLERLGTYYGYTF. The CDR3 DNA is TGTGCCAGCAGTTTAGAGAGGCTCGGGACATACTATGGCTACACCTTC.

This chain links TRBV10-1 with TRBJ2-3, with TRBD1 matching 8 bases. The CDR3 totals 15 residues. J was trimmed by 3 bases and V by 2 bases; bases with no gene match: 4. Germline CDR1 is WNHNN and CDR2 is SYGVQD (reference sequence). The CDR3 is CASSESQGATDTQYF. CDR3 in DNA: TGCGCCAGCAGTGAGAGTCAGGGGGCTACAGATACGCAGTATTTT.

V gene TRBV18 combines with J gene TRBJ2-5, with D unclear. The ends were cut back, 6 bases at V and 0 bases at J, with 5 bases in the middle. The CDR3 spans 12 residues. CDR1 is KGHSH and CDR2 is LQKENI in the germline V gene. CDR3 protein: CASSQYQETQYF. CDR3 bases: TGTGCCAGCTCCCAGTACCAAGAGACCCAGTACTTC.

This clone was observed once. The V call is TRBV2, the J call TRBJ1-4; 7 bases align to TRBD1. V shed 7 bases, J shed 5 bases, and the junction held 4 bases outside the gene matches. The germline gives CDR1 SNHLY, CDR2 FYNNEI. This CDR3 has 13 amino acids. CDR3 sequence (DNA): TGTGCCAGCAACCGGGACAGAAATGAAAAACTGTTTTTT. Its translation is CASNRDRNEKLFF.

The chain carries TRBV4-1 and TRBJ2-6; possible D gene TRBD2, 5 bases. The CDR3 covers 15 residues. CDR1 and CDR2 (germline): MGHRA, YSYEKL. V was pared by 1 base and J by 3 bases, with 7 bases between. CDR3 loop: CASSQVAGGANVLTF. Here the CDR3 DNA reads TGCGCCAGCAGCCAAGTGGCGGGTGGGGCCAACGTCCTGACTTTC.